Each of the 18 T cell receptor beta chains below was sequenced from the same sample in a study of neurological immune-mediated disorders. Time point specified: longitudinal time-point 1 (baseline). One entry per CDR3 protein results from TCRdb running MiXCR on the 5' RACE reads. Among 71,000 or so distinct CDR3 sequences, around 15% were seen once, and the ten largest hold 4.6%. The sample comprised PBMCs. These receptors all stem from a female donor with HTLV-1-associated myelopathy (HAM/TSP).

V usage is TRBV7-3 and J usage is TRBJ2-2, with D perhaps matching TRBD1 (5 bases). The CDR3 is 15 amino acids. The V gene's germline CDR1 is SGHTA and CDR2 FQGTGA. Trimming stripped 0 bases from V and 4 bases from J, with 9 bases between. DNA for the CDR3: TGTGCCAGCAGCTTAACGGGGCGGAGCACCGGGGAGCTGTTTTTT. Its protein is CASSLTGRSTGELFF. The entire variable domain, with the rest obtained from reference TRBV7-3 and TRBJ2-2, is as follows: GAGVSQTPSNKVTEKGKYVELRCDPISGHTALYWYRQSLGQGPEFLIYFQGTGAADDSGLPNDRFFAVRPEGSVSTLKIQRTERGDSAVYLCASSLTGRSTGELFFGEGSRLTVL.

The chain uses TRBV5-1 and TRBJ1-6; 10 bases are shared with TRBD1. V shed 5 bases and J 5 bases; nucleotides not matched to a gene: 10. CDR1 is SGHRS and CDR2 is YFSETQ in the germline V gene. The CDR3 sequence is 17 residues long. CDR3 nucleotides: TGCGCCAGCAGATTGTGGGGACAGGGGCCCCATAATTCACCCCTCCACTTT. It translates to CASRLWGQGPHNSPLHF.

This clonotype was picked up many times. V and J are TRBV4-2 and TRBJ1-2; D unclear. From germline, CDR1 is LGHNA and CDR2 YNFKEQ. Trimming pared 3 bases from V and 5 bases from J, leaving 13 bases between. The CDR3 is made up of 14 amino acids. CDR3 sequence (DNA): TGTGCCAGCAGCCAGGAGAGGTTAGGTTATGGCTACACCTTC. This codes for CASSQERLGYGYTF.

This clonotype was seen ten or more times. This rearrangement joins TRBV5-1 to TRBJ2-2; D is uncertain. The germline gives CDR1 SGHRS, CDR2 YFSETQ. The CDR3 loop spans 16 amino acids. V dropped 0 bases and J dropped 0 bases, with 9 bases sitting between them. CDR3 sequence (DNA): TGCGCCAGCAGCTTGGATGTGGGGTCGAACACCGGGGAGCTGTTTTTT. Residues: CASSLDVGSNTGELFF.

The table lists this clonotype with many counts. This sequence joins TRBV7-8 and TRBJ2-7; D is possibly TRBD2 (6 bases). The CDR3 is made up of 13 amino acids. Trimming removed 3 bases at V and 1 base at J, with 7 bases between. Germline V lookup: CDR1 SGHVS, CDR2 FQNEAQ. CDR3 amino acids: CASSFSGSYEQYF. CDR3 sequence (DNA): TGTGCCAGCAGCTTCAGCGGGTCCTACGAGCAGTACTTC.

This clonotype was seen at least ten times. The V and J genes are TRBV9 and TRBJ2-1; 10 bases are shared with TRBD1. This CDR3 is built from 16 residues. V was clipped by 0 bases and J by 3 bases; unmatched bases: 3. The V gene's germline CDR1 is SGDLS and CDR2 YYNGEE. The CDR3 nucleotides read TGTGCCAGCAGCGTAGCCGGACAGGGGGTCTACAATGAGCAGTTCTTC. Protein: CASSVAGQGVYNEQFF.

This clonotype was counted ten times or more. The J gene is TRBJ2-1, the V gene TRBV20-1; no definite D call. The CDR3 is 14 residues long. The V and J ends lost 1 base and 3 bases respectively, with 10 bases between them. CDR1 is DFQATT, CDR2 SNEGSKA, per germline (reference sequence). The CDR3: CSARGGINYNEQFF. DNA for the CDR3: TGCAGTGCTAGAGGGGGTATAAACTACAATGAGCAGTTCTTC.

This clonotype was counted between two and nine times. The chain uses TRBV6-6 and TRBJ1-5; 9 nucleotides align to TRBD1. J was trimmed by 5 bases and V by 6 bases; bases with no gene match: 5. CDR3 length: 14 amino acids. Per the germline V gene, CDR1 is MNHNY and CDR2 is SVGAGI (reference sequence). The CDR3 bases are TGTGCCAGCAGCCCTAGACAGGGGGATCAGCCCCAGCATTTT. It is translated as CASSPRQGDQPQHF.

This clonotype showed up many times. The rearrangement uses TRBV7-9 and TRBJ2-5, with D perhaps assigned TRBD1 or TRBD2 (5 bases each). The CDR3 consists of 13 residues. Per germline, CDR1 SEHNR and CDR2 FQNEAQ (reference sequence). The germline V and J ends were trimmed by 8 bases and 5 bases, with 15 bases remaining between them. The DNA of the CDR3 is TGTGCCAGCGAGGGACGCTCGAGGGAGACCCAGTACTTC. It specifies CASEGRSRETQYF.

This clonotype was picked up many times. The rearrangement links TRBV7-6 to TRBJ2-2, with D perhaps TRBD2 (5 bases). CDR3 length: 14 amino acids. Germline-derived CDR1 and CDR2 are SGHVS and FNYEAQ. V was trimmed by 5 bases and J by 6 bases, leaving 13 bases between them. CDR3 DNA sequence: TGTGCCAGCAGCGACCGGGATCAATCCGGGGAGCTGTTTTTT. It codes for CASSDRDQSGELFF. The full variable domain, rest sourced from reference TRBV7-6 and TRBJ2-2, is GAGVSQSPRYKVTKRGQDVALRCDPISGHVSLYWYRQALGQGPEFLTYFNYEAQQDKSGLPNDRFSAERPEGSISTLTIQRTEQRDSAMYRCASSDRDQSGELFFGEGSRLTVL.

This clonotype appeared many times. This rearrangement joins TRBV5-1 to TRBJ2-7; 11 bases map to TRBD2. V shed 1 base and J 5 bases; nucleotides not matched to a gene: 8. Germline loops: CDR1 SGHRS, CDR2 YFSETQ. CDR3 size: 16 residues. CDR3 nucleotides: TGCGCCAGCAGCTTGATGGCTAGCGGGGGGATCCACGAGCAGTACTTC. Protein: CASSLMASGGIHEQYF.

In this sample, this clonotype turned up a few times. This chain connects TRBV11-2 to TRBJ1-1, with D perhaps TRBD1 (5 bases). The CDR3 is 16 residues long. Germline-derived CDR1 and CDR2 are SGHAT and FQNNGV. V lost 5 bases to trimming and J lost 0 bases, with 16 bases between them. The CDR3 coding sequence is TGTGCCAGCAGCGTAGGCCCGGGACGGATGAACACTGAAGCTTTCTTT. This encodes CASSVGPGRMNTEAFF.

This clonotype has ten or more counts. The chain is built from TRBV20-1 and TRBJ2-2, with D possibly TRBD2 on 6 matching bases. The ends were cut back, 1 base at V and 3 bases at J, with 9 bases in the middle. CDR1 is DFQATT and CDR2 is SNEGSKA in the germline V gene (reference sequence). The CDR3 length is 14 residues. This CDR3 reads CSARGLGDTGELFF. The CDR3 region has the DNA TGCAGTGCTAGAGGACTAGGGGACACCGGGGAGCTGTTTTTT.

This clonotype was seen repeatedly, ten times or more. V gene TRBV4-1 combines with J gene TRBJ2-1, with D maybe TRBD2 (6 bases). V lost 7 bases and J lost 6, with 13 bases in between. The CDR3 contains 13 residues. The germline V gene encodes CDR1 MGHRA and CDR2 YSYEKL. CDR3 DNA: TGCGCCAGCACTAGCGTCCTAGGCAATGAGCAGTTCTTC. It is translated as CASTSVLGNEQFF.

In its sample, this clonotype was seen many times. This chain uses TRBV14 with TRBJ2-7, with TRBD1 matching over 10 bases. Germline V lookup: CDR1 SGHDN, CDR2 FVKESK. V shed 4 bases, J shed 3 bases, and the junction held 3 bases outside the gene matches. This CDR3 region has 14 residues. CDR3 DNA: TGTGCCAGCAGCCCTTGGACAGGGGGCTACGAGCAGTACTTC. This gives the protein CASSPWTGGYEQYF.

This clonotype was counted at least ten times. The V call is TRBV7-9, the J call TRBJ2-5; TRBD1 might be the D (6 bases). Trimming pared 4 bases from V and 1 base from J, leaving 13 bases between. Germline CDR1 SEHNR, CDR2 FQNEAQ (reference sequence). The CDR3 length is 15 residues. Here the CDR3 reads CASSSTRTAQETQYF. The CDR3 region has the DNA TGTGCCAGCAGCTCCACTAGGACAGCCCAAGAGACCCAGTACTTC.

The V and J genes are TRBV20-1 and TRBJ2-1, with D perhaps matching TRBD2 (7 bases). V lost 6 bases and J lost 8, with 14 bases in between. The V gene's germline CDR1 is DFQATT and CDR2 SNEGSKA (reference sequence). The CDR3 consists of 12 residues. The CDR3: CSADWGGHEQFF. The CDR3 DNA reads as TGCAGTGCGGACTGGGGGGGCCATGAGCAGTTCTTC.

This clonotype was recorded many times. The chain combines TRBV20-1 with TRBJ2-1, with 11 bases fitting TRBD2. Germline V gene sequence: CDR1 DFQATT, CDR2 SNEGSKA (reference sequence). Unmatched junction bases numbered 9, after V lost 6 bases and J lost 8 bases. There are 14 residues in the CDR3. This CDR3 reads CSAPPSGGLDEQFF. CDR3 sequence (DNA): TGCAGTGCCCCGCCTAGCGGGGGGCTGGATGAGCAGTTCTTC.